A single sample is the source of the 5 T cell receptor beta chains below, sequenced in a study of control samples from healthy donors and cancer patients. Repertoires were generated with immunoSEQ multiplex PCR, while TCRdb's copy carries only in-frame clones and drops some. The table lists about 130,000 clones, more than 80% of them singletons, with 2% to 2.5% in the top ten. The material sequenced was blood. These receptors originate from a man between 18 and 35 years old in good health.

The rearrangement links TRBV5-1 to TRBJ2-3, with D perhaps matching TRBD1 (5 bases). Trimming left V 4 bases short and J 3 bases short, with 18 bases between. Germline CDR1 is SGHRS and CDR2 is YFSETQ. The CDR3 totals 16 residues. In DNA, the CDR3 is TGCGCCAGCAGCCCGGTGGGCAGGGCGGAAACAGATACGCAGTATTTT. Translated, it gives CASSPVGRAETDTQYF.

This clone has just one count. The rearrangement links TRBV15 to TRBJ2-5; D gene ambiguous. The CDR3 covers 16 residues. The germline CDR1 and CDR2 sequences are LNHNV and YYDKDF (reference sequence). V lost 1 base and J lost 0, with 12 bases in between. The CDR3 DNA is TGTGCCACCAGCAGAGTTTCCAGCTTGTACCAAGAGACCCAGTACTTC. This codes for CATSRVSSLYQETQYF.

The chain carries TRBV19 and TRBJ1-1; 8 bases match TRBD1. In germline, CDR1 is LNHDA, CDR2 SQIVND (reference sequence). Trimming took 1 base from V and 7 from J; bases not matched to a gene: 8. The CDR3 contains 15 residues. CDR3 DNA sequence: TGTGCCAGTAGTATAGCCAGGGGGCTATACAGTGAAGCTTTCTTT. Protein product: CASSIARGLYSEAFF. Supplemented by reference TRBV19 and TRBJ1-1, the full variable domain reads DGGITQSPKYLFRKEGQNVTLSCEQNLNHDAMYWYRQDPGQGLRLIYYSQIVNDFQKGDIAEGYSVSREKKESFPLTVTSAQKNPTAFYLCASSIARGLYSEAFFGQGTRLTVV.

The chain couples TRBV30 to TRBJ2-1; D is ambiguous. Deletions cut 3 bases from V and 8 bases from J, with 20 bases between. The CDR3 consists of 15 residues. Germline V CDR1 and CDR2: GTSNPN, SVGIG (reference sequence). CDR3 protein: CAWRIPLVIVDEQFF. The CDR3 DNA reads TGTGCCTGGAGGATACCCCTAGTGATCGTCGATGAGCAGTTCTTC. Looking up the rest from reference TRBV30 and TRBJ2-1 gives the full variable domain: SQTIHQWPATLVQPVGSPLSLECTVEGTSNPNLYWYRQAAGRGLQLLFYSVGIGQISSEVPQNLSASRPQDRQFILSSKKLLLSDSGFYLCAWRIPLVIVDEQFFGPGTRLTVL.

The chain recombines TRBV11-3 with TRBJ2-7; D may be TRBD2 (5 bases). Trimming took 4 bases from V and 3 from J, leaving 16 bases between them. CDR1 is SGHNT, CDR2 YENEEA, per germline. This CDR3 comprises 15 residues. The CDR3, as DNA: TGTGCCAGCAGCTCCAGAGCGGCGGGCCGCTACGAGCAGTACGTC. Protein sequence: CASSSRAAGRYEQYV.